Sequencing of this T cell receptor (beta chain) was carried out in a study of control samples from healthy donors and cancer patients. CDR1 is SGHTA and CDR2 is FQGTGA in the germline V gene. The CDR3 has 15 amino acids. The table came from immunoSEQ multiplex PCR; TCRdb's copy has only in-frame clones and leaves some out. The sample records around 140,000 clones, 80% to 95% being singletons. Turning to this clone: At one boundary the junction diverges from the germline segment, which might be a read error.

This clonotype originated in a man aged 18 to 30 in good health. The V call is TRBV7-3, the J call TRBJ2-7; 8 nucleotides line up with TRBD2. Sequenced: blood. The CDR3 here is CTSRVRTSSGDEQYF. Written as DNA, the CDR3 is TGTACCAGCAGAGTTCGGACTAGCTCGGGCGACGAGCAGTACTTC.